The clone carrying this T cell receptor beta chain was seen only once. As yet, its antigen is unknown. TCRdb's table, derived via immunoSEQ multiplex PCR, lists solely in-frame clones and lacks some. Of around 1.1 million clones listed, roughly 80% are singletons. The data stem from a study of shared clonotypes between healthy human individuals. Study-wide context: In total, the donors were a couple of women and a few men aged 18 to 49. Study-wide points: Sorted-subset samples were not fully sequenced, rarefaction indicated. Naive subsets, compared against memory subsets, generally had larger estimated richness values.

CD45RA-negative memory and CD45RA+ naive subsets were split from the CD4+ cells. The CDR3 length is 16 residues. The J segment lost 3 bases and the V segment lost 4 bases, leaving 13 bases of the junction unmatched. Germline V lookup: CDR1 GTSNPN, CDR2 SVGIG (reference sequence). Sequenced material: memory CD4+ T cells from PBMCs. Documented subset: CD45RA-negative fraction. The V and J genes are TRBV30 and TRBJ2-7; 9 bases match TRBD1. The origin of this receptor is a man between 18 and 35 years old in good health. Some clones in this sample may be carry-over from other donors' samples. CDR3 coding DNA: TGTGCCTGGAACAATAAACAGGGGGCTAGCGTCTACGAGCAGTACTTC. As protein: CAWNNKQGASVYEQYF.